This T cell receptor beta chain was sequenced in a study of siplizumab effects on memory and regulatory T cells. Broader study findings: Naive T cells seemed more diverse than memory cells; they also seemed major alloresponse contributors.

Comment on this clone: Its antigen is still unknown.

Around 94,000 TCR templates underwent assay in each sample. Profiling relied on immunoSEQ multiplex PCR, and the TCRdb table lists in-frame clones only, not all of them. Of tens of thousands of clones in the sample, about 96% were seen once. The V gene end was trimmed by 2 bases and the J gene end by 2 bases; junction bases not matched to a gene: 6. This CDR3 is 16 amino acids long. The germline CDR1 and CDR2 sequences are MNHNY and SVGAGI (reference sequence). The material sequenced was naive CD4+ T cells sorted from blood. This sequence was found in a human donor in good health. The chain links TRBV6-6 to TRBJ1-1, with 9 bases aligning to TRBD1. CDR3 nucleotide sequence: TGTGCCAGCAGTTACCCTTCGGGACAGGGAAACACTGAAGCTTTCTTT. Its protein is CASSYPSGQGNTEAFF.